This T cell receptor beta chain comes out of a study of T cell responses to AZD1222 COVID-19 vaccine. Findings and limits, study-wide: Along spike, vaccine-associated CD4 TCRs were found throughout, with dominance at 160-218 and 743-854.

This clone was recorded a few times. Its antigen is unknown. Looked up from germline, CDR1 is LGHDT and CDR2 is YNNKEL (reference sequence). This CDR3 is built from 16 residues. Losses at the gene ends were 5 bases for V and 8 bases for J; bases not matched to a gene: 9. The assay was immunoSEQ multiplex PCR, and TCRdb's table has in-frame clones only and misses some. The table lists 100,000 to 120,000 clones, 80% to 90% of them singletons. The origin of this receptor is an adult who received the AZD1222 COVID-19 vaccine. The sample here was peripheral blood, taken 28 days after the second AZD1222 dose. J is TRBJ1-4 and V is TRBV3-1 (or the pseudogene TRBV3-2), with 12 bases identical to TRBD1. The CDR3 nucleotides are TGTGCCAGCAGCGGCGGGACAGGGGGCTTTGTGGAAAAACTGTTTTTT. It codes for CASSGGTGGFVEKLFF.